The clone carrying this TCR beta chain appeared a single time. No antigen is known for it. The sample originates from a study of cytomegalovirus exposure and HLA in healthy donors. Both 60 Vbeta primers and 13 Jbeta primers went into the PCR. The assay was immunoSEQ multiplex PCR, and TCRdb's table has in-frame clones only and misses some. Of about 160,000 clones listed, about 81% were seen once; the top ten hold just under 3%. Whole-study findings and limits: Presence/absence analyses assumed roughly uniform sequencing depth across donors, which may not hold.

Losses at the gene ends were 4 bases for V and 6 bases for J; bases not matched to a gene: 6. Looked up from germline, CDR1 is SGHRS and CDR2 is YFSETQ. The CDR3 runs 16 residues. Sample: PBMCs. The genes are TRBV5-1 and TRBJ2-3, with 15 bases lining up with TRBD2. The clonotype was recovered from a woman aged 45-65 years in good health and CMV-seropositive. CDR3 loop: CASSRGLAGGGDTQYF. CDR3 DNA sequence: TGCGCCAGCAGCCGGGGACTAGCGGGGGGTGGCGATACGCAGTATTTT.